Below are 5 T cell receptor beta chains sequenced from a single sample in a study of breast tumors, draining lymph nodes, adjacent tissues. In TCRdb, the multiplex PCR reads were re-called with MiXCR into one record per CDR3 protein. The sample lists about 180,000 distinct CDR3 sequences, 30% to 35% occurring once. Breast cancer patients provided tissue from their axillary draining lymph nodes. The material sequenced was axillary lymph node tissue. These receptors all stem from a female donor with breast cancer. Some clones in this sample may be carry-over from other donors' samples.

This clonotype was detected many times. The chain carries TRBV4-2 and TRBJ2-5, with 11 nucleotides matching TRBD2. Germline lookup yields CDR1 LGHNA and CDR2 YNFKEQ. The length of the CDR3 is 16 residues. Unmatched junction bases numbered 6, after V lost 3 bases and J lost 3 bases. The CDR3 DNA sequence: TGTGCCAGCAGCCAGGGCCTGGGACTAGCGGAAGAGACCCAGTACTTC. Translation: CASSQGLGLAEETQYF.

This clonotype was counted at least ten times. This chain connects TRBV20-1 to TRBJ2-1; D call uncertain. V was clipped by 3 bases and J by 4 bases, with 4 bases between them. Germline values: CDR1 DFQATT, CDR2 SNEGSKA (reference sequence). The CDR3 runs 11 residues. CDR3 sequence: CSARWYNEQFF. The CDR3 bases are TGCAGTGCTAGGTGGTACAATGAGCAGTTCTTC.

This clonotype appeared many times. V and J are TRBV19 and TRBJ2-2; 13 nucleotides line up with TRBD2. Germline assignment: CDR1 LNHDA and CDR2 SQIVND (reference sequence). Trimming cost V 4 bases and J 0 bases; bases outside gene matches: 5. This CDR3 is 18 amino acids long. The CDR3 sequence is CASSSLGLAGANTGELFF. The CDR3 nucleotides read TGTGCCAGTAGTAGCTTAGGACTAGCGGGAGCGAACACCGGGGAGCTGTTTTTT.

On this clonotype: Mismatch with germline at one junction end may stem from a read error. The chain uses TRBV7-9 and TRBJ1-2; TRBD1 is a possible D gene (6 bases). Per the germline V gene, CDR1 is SEHNR and CDR2 is FQNEAQ (reference sequence). The CDR3 loop spans 15 amino acids. The CDR3 DNA reads TGTGCCAGCAGCTACCCACAGGGCGCTCCCTATGGCTATCCCTTC. Translating gives CASSYPQGAPYGYPF. The whole variable domain, remainder taken from reference TRBV7-9 and TRBJ1-2, is DTGVSQNPRHKITKRGQNVTFRCDPISEHNRLYWYRQTLGQGPEFLTYFQNEAQLEKSRLLSDRFSAERPKGSFSTLEIQRTEQGDSAMYLCASSYPQGAPYGYPFGSGTRLTVV.

This clonotype was picked up many times. V usage is TRBV5-1 and J usage is TRBJ1-2, with D maybe TRBD1 (5 bases). The CDR3 covers 14 residues. Germline V gene lookup returns CDR1 SGHRS and CDR2 YFSETQ. The ends were cut back, 2 bases at V and 3 bases at J, with 11 bases in the middle. The CDR3 DNA sequence: TGCGCCAGCAGCTTCGATGGGGCGGACTATGGCTACACCTTC. Protein: CASSFDGADYGYTF.